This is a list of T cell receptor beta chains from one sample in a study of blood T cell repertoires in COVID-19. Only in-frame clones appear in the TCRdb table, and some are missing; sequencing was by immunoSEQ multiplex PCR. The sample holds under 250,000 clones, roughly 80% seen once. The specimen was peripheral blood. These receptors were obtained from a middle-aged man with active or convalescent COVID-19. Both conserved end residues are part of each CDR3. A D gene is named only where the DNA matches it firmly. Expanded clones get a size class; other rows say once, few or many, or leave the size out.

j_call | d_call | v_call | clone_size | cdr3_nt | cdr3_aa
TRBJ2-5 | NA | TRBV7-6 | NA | TGTGCCAGCAGCCGAGGGTTGGGGGGTAAAGGGAAGACCCAGTACTTC | CASSRGLGGKGKTQYF
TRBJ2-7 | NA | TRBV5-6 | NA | TGTGCCAGCAGCACTGGGGGGGCGGGGAGCGAGCAGTACTTC | CASSTGGAGSEQYF
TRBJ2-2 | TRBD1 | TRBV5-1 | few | TGCGCCAGCAGCCGGGACAGTCCCATCGGGGAGCTGTTTTTT | CASSRDSPIGELFF
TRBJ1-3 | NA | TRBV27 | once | TGTGCCAGCAGGCCGACAGGTACCTCTGGAAACACCATATATTTT | CASRPTGTSGNTIYF
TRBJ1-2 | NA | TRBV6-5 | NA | TGTGCCAGCAGCGCAGACAGAGCCTATGGCTACACCTTC | CASSADRAYGYTF
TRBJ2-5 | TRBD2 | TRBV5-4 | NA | TGTGCCAGCAGCTCGGGACTAGCGGGGAGGGACGGGTTAGAGACCCAGTACTTC | CASSSGLAGRDGLETQYF
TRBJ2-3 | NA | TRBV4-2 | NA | TGTGCCAGCAGCCAAGATTTGAGCGCGGGGCTTCAACCAGATACGCAGTATTTT | CASSQDLSAGLQPDTQYF
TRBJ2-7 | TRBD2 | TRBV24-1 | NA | TGTGCCACCAGTGATTTGGGCCTAGCGGGAACCTACGAGCAGTACTTC | CATSDLGLAGTYEQYF
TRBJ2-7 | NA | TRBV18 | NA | TGTGCCAGCTCACCTAGGACGGGACATCTTGAGCAGTACTTC | CASSPRTGHLEQYF
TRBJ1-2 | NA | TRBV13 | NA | TGTGCCAGCAGCTCAATAACCGGGACTTCCTATGGCTACACCTTC | CASSSITGTSYGYTF
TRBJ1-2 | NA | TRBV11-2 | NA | TGTGCCAGCAGTCAGTTCAACTATGGCTACACCTTC | CASSQFNYGYTF
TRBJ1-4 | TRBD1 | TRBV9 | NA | TGTGCCAGCAGCGTAAGGACAGGGACTAATGAAAAACTGTTTTTT | CASSVRTGTNEKLFF
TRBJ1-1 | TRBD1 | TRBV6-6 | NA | TGTGCCAGCAGTTACCAAGGGACAGCGAACACTGAAGCTTTCTTT | CASSYQGTANTEAFF
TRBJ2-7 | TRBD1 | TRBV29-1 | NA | TGCAGCGCGGGGCGGAGACAGGGCACCTACGAGCAGTACTTC | CSAGRRQGTYEQYF
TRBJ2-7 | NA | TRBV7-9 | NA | TGTGCCAGCAGCTTAGGCCCAGAACAGTACTTC | CASSLGPEQYF
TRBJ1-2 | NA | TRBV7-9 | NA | TGTGCCAGCAGCTTAGAGGAGGGACGGCGCGGTTTC | CASSLEEGRRGF
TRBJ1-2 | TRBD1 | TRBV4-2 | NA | TGTGCCAGCAGCCCTTTTGACAGGGCGGGAGGCTACACCTTC | CASSPFDRAGGYTF
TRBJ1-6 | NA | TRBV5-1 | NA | TGCGCCAGCAGGAACGGGCAGGACATTAGTAATTCACCCCTCCACTTT | CASRNGQDISNSPLHF
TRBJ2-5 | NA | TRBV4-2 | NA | TGTGCCAGCAGCCTAGGGGTTGAAGAGACCCAGTACTTC | CASSLGVEETQYF
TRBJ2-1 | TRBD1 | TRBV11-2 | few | TGTGCCAGCAGCAAAGGGACAGGGGGCAGGAATGAGCAGTTCTTC | CASSKGTGGRNEQFF
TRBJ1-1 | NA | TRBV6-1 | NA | TGTGCCAGCAGTGAGACAGCTTCTGAAGCTTTCTTT | CASSETASEAFF
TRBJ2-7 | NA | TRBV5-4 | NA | TGTGCCAGCAGCCCCTACACCAGGGGGGCGCGGGACGAGCAGTACTTC | CASSPYTRGARDEQYF
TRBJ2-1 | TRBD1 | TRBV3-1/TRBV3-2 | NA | TGTGCCAGCAGCCAAGATCCGTTTCAGACAGGGCCCATGTCTAGGGTCTCCTACAATGAGCAGTTCTTC | CASSQDPFQTGPMSRVSYNEQFF
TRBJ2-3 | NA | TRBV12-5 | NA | TGTGCTAGTGGTTTCTCCAGCACAGATACGCAGTATTTT | CASGFSSTDTQYF
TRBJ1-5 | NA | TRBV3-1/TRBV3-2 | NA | TGTGCCAGCAGCCAAAATCCGGGAAGCCGGGGAGCAGCCCAGCATTTT | CASSQNPGSRGAAQHF
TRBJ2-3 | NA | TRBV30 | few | TGTGCCTGGATCCCCCCAACTCCCGCCGGGGCGCAGTATTTT | CAWIPPTPAGAQYF
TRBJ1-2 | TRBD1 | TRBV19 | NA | TGTGCCAGTAGTACCGGACAGGGGAGGGATGGCTACACCTTC | CASSTGQGRDGYTF
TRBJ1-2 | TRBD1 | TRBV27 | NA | TGTGCCAGCAGTGCGGACAGGGGGTTGCGGGGGGGCTACACCTTC | CASSADRGLRGGYTF
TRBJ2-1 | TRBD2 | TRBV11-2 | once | TGTGCCAGCAGCTTAGTATCCCTAGCGGGGGCCCTGGCAGAGCAGTTCTTC | CASSLVSLAGALAEQFF
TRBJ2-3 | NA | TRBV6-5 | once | TGTGCCAGCAGCCAATCCGGAGGGCGTGGGGATACGCAGTATTTT | CASSQSGGRGDTQYF
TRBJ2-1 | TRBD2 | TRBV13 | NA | TGTGCCAGCAGCCAACAACTAGCGGGGGGGTATAATGAGCAGTTCTTC | CASSQQLAGGYNEQFF
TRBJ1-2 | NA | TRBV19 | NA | TGTGCCAGTTACGGGAGGTACAGGGCGAGGGATGGCTACACCTTC | CASYGRYRARDGYTF
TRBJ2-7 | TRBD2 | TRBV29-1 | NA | TGCAGCGTGGCAGGATTGGGACTAGCGGGGACCTACGAGCAGTACTTC | CSVAGLGLAGTYEQYF
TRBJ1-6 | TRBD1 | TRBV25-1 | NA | TGTGCCAGCAAAGGGACAGGAAATTCACCCCTCCACTTT | CASKGTGNSPLHF
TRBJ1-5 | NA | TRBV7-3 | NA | TGTGCCAGCTCTATTGCTCGTGATCAGCCCCAGCATTTT | CASSIARDQPQHF
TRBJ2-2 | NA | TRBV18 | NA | TGTGCCAGCTCACTATCTGGCCGAGGGGAGCTGTTTTTT | CASSLSGRGELFF
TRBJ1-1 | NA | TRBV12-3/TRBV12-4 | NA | TGTGCCAGCAGTTTAGCCCAGGGGACTGAAGCTTTCTTT | CASSLAQGTEAFF
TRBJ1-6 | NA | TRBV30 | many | TGTGCCTTATGGCCACCCCTCCACTTT | CALWPPLHF
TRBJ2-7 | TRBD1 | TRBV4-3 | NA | TGCGCCAGCAGCCAAGATACAGGGACAGGTTTCTACGAGCAGTACTTC | CASSQDTGTGFYEQYF
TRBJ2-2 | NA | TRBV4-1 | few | TGCGCCAGCAGCCAACTTCCAGGGGCGATGGGCACCGGGGAGCTGTTTTTT | CASSQLPGAMGTGELFF
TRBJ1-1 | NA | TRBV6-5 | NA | TGTGCCAGCTGGCGGGTGAACACTGAAGCTTTCTTT | CASWRVNTEAFF
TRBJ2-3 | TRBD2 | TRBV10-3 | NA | TGTGCCATCAGGGGTTCTAGCGGGGGAGCAGATACGCAGTATTTT | CAIRGSSGGADTQYF